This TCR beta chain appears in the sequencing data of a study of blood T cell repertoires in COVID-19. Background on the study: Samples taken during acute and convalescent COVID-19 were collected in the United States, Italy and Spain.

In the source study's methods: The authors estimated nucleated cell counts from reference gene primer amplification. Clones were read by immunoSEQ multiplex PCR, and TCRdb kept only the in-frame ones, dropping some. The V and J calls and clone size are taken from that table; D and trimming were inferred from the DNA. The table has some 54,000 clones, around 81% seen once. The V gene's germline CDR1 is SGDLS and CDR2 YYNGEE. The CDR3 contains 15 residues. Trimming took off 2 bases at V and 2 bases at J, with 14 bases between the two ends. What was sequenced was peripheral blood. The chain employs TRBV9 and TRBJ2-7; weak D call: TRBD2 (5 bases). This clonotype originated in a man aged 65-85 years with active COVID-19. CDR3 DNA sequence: TGTGCCAGCAGCGTTGGATCGGGGTTTCCCTACGAGCAGTACTTC. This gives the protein CASSVGSGFPYEQYF.